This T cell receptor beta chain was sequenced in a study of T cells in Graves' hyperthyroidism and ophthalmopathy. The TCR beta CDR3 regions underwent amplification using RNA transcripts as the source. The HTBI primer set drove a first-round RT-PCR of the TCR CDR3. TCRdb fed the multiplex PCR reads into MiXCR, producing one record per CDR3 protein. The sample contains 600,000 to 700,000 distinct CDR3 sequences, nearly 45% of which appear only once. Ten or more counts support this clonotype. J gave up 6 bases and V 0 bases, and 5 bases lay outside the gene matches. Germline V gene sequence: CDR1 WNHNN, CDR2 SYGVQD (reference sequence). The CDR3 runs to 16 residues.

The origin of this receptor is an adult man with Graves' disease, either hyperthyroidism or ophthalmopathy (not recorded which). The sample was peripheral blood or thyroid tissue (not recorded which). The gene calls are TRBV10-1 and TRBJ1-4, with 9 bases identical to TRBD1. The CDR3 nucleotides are TGCGCCAGCAGTGAGTCGACCAGGGACAGGGATGAAAAACTGTTTTTT. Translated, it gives CASSESTRDRDEKLFF.